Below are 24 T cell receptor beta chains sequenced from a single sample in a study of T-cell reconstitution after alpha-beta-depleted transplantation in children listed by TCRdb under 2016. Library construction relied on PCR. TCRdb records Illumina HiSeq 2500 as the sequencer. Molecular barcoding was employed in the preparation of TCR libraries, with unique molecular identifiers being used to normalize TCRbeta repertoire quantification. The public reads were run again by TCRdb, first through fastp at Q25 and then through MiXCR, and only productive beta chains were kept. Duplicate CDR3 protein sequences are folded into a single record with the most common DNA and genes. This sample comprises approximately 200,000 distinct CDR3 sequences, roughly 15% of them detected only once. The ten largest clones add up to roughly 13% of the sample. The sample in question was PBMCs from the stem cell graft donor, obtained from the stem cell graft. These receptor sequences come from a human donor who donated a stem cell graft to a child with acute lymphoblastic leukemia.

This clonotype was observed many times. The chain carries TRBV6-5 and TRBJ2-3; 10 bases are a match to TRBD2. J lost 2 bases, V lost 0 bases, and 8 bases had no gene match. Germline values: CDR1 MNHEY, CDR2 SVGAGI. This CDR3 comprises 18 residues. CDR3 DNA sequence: TGTGCCAGCAGTTACTCAGGGACTAGCGAGAAAAACACAGATACGCAGTATTTT. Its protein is CASSYSGTSEKNTDTQYF.

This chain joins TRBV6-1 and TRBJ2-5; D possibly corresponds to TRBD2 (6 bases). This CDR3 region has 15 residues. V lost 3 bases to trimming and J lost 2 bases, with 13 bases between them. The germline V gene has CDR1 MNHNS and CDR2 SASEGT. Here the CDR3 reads CASSEAGTLQETQYF. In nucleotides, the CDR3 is TGTGCCAGCAGTGAGGCGGGGACCTTACAAGAGACCCAGTACTTC.

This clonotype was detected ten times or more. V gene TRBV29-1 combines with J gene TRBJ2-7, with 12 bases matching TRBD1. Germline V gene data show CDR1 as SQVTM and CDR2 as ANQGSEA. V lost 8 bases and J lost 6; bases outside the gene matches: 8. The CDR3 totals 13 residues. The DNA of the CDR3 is TGCAGCATGTCCGGGACAGGGGGCGGCGAGCAGTACTTC. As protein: CSMSGTGGGEQYF.

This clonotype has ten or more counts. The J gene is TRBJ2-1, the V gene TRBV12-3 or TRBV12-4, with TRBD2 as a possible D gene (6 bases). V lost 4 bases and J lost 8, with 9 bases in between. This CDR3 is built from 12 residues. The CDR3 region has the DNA TGTGCCAGCAGTTCTTCTAGCGATGAGCAGTTCTTC. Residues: CASSSSSDEQFF.

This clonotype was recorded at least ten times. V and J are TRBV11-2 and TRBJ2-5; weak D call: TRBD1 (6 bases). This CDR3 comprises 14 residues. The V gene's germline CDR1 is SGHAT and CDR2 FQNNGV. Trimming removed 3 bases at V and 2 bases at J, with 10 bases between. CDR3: CASSFLGTQETQYF. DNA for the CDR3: TGTGCCAGCAGCTTTTTAGGGACACAAGAGACCCAGTACTTC.

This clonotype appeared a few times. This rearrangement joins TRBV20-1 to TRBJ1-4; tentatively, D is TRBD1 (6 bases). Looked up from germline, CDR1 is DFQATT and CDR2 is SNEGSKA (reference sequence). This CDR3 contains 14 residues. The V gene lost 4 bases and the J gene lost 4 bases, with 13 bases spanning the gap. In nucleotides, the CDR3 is TGCAGTGCTACCCCGGGGGCGGATAATGAAAAACTGTTTTTT. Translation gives CSATPGADNEKLFF.

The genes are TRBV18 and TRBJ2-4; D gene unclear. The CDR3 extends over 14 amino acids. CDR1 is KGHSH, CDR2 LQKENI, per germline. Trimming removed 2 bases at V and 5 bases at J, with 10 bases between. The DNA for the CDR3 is TGTGCCAGCTCACCAGACGGACGGGAAAACATTCAGTACTTC. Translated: CASSPDGRENIQYF.

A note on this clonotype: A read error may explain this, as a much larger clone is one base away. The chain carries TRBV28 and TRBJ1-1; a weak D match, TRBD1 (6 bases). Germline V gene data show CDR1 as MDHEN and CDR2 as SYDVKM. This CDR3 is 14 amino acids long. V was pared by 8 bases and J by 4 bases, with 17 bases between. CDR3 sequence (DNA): TGTGCCAGCCGACAGGCGGCTAGGGGCACTGAAGCTTTCTTT. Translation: CASRQAARGTEAFF.

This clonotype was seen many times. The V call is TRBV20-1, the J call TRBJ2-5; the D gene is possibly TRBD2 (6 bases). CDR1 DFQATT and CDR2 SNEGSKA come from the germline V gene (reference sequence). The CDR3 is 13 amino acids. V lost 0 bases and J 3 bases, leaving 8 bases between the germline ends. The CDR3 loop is CSARDGGKETQYF. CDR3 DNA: TGCAGTGCTAGAGATGGGGGGAAAGAGACCCAGTACTTC.

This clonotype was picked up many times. CDR3 loop: CASSQWTGEGYEQYF. The CDR3 DNA is TGCGCCAGCAGCCAATGGACAGGGGAAGGTTACGAGCAGTACTTC. The V and J genes are TRBV5-1 and TRBJ2-7; 9 bases line up with TRBD1. Germline CDR1 reads SGHRS; CDR2 reads YFSETQ. Losses at the gene ends were 4 bases for V and 4 bases for J; bases not matched to a gene: 9. The CDR3 runs 15 residues.

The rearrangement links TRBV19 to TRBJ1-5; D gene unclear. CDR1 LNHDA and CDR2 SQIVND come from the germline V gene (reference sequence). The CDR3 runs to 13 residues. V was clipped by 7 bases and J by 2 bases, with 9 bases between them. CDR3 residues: CASNRDRNQPQHF. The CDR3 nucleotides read TGTGCCAGTAACAGAGACCGCAATCAGCCCCAGCATTTT.

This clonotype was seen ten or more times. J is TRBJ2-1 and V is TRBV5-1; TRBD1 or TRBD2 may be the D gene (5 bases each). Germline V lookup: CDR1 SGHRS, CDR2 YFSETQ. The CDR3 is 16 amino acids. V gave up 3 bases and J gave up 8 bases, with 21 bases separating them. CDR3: CASSSSGPNDGDEQFF. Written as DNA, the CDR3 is TGCGCCAGCAGCTCATCGGGGCCTAACGACGGCGATGAGCAGTTCTTC.

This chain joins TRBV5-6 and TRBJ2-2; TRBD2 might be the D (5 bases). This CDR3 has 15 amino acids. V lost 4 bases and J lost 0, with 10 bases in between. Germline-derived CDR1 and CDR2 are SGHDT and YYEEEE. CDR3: CASSPDFANTGELFF. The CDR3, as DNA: TGTGCCAGCAGCCCGGACTTTGCGAACACCGGGGAGCTGTTTTTT.

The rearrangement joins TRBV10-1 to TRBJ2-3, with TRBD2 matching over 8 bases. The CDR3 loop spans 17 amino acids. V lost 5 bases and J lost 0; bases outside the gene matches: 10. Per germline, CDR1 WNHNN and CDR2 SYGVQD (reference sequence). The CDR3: CASSQTLLAASTDTQYF. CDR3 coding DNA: TGCGCCAGCAGTCAAACCCTACTAGCGGCTAGCACAGATACGCAGTATTTT.

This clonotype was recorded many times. The chain's CDR3 is CASSQGAGGQDEQFF. The CDR3, as DNA: TGTGCCAGCAGCCAAGGGGCGGGAGGGCAGGATGAGCAGTTCTTC. This sequence joins TRBV4-2 and TRBJ2-1, with TRBD2 identical over 9 bases. The ends lost 1 base at V and 8 bases at J; junction bases unmatched: 6. This CDR3 has 15 residues. Germline lookup yields CDR1 LGHNA and CDR2 YNFKEQ.

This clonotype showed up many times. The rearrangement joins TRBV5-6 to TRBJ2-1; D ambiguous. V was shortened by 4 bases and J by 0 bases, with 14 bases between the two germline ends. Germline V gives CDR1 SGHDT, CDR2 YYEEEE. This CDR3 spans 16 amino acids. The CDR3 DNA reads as TGTGCCAGCAGCATCCCGACTTCCAACTCCTACAATGAGCAGTTCTTC. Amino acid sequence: CASSIPTSNSYNEQFF.

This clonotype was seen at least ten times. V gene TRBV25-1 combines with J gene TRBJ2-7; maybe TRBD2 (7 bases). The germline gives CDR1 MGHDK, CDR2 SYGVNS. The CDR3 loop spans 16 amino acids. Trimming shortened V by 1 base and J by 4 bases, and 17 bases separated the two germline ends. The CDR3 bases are TGTGCCAGCAGTGAATGGATACCTGGGGGGGCTTACGAGCAGTACTTC. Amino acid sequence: CASSEWIPGGAYEQYF.

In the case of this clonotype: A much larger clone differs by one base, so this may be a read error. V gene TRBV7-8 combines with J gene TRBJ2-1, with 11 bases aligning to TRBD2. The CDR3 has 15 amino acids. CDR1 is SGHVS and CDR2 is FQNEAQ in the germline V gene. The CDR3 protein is CASGLGLAGGEKQFF. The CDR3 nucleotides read TGTGCCAGCGGCTTAGGTCTAGCGGGAGGTGAAAAGCAGTTCTTC.

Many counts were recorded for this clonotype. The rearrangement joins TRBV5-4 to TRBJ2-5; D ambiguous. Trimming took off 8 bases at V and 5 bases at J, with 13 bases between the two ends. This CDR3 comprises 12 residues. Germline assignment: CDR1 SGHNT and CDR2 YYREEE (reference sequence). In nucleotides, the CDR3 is TGTGCCAGTGGGATTACCTCGGAGACCCAGTACTTC. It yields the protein CASGITSETQYF. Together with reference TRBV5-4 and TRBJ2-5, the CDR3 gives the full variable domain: ETGVTQSPTHLIKTRGQQVTLRCSSQSGHNTVSWYQQALGQGPQFIFQYYREEENGRGNFPPRFSGLQFPNYSSELNVNALELDDSALYLCASGITSETQYFGPGTRLLVL.

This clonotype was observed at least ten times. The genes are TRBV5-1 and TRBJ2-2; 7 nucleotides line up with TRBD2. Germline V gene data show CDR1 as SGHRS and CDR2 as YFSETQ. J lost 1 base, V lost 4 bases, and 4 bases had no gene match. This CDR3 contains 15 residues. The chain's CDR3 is CASSVSSGNTGELFF. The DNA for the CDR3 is TGCGCCAGCAGCGTGTCTAGCGGGAACACCGGGGAGCTGTTTTTT.

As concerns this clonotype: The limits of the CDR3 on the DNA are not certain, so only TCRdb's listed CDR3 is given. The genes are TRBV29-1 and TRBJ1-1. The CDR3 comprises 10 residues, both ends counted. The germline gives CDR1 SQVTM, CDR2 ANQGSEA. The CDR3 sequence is CSSSGSEAFF.

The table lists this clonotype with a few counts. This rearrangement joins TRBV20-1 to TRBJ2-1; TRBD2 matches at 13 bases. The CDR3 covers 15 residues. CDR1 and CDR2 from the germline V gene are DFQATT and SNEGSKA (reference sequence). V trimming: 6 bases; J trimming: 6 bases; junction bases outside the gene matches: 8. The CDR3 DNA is TGCAGTGCCCTCAGGACTAGCGGGAGAGTCAATGAGCAGTTCTTC. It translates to CSALRTSGRVNEQFF.

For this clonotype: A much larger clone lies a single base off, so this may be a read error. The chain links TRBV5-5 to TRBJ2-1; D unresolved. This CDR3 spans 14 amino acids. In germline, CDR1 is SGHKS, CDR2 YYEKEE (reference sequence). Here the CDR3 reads CASSSAVAYNEHFF. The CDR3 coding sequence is TGTGCCAGCAGCTCGGCGGTAGCCTACAATGAGCATTTCTTC. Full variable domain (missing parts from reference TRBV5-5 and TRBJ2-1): DAGVTQSPTHLIKTRGQQVTLRCSPISGHKSVSWYQQVLGQGPQFIFQYYEKEERGRGNFPDRFSARQFPNYSSELNVNALLLGDSALYLCASSSAVAYNEHFFGPGTRLTVL.

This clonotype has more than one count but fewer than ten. The DNA for the CDR3 is TGTGCCAGCAGGGTCTGGGGGGCGCGGGGCTACACCTTC. Its protein product is CASRVWGARGYTF. V and J are TRBV12-3 or TRBV12-4 and TRBJ1-2; tentatively, D is TRBD1 (6 bases). V lost 6 bases and J 8 bases, leaving 16 bases between the germline ends. There are 13 residues in the CDR3.